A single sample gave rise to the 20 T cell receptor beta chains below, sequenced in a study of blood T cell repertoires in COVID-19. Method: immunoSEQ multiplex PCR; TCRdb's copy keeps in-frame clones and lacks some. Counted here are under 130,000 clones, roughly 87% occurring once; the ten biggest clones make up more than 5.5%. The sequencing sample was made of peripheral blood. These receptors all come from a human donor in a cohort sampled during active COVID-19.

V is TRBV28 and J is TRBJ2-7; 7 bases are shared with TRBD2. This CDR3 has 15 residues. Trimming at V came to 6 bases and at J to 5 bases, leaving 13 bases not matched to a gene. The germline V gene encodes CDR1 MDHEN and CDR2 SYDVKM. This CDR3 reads CASRDPGGGGDEQYF. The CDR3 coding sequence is TGTGCCAGCAGAGACCCGGGTGGGGGAGGGGACGAGCAGTACTTC.

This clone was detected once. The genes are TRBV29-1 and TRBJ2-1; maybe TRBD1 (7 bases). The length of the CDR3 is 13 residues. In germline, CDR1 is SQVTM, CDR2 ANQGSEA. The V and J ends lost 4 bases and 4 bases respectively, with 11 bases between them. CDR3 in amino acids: CSVGGTVYNEQFF. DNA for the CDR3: TGCAGCGTTGGCGGGACAGTGTACAATGAGCAGTTCTTC.

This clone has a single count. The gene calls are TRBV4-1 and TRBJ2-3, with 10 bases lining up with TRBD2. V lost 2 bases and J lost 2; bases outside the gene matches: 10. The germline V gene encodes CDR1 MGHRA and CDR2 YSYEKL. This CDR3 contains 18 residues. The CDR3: CASSQMRGLADFTDTQYF. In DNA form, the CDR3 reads TGCGCCAGCAGCCAAATGAGAGGACTAGCGGATTTCACAGATACGCAGTATTTT.

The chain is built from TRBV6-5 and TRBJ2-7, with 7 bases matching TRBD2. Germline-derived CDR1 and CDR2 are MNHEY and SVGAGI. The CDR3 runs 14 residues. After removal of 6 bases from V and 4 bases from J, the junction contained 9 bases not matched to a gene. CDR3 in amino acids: CASSLGLAVYEQYF. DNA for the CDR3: TGTGCCAGCAGCCTTGGGCTAGCGGTGTACGAGCAGTACTTC.

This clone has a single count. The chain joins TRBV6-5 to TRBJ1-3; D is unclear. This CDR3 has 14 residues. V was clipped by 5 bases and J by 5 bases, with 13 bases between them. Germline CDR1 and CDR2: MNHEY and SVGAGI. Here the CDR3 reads CASSPEASRNTIYF. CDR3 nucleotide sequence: TGTGCCAGCAGTCCCGAGGCTTCTAGAAACACCATATATTTT.

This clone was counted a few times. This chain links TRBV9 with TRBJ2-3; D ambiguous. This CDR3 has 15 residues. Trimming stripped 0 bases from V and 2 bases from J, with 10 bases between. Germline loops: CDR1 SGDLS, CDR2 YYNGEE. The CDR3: CASSVAEETTDTQYF. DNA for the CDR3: TGTGCCAGCAGCGTAGCCGAGGAGACCACAGATACGCAGTATTTT.

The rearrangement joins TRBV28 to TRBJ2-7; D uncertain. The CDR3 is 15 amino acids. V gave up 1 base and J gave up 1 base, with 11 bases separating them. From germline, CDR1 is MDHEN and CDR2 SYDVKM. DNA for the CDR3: TGTGCCAGCAGTTTATATACCGGGTTTTCCTACGAGCAGTACTTC. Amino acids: CASSLYTGFSYEQYF.

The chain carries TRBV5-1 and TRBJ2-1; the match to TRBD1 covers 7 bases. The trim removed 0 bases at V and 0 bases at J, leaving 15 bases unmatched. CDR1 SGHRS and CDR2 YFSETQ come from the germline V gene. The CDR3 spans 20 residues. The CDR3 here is CASSLGVRGQKGFSYNEQFF. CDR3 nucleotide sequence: TGCGCCAGCAGCTTGGGCGTCCGGGGACAGAAGGGATTCTCCTACAATGAGCAGTTCTTC.

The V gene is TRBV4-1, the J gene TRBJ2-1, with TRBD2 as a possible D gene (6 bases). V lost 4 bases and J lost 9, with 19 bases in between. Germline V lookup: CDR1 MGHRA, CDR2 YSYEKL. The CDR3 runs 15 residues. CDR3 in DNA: TGCGCCAGCAGCCTCATTATGGGAGGAGATGGTGAGCAGTTCTTC. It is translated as CASSLIMGGDGEQFF.

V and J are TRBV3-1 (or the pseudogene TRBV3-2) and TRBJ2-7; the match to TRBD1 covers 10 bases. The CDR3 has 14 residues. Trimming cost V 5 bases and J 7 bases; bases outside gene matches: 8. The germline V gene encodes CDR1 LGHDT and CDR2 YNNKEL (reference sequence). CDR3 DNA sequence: TGTGCCAGCAGCTGGACAGGGGGAATTGGGGAGCAGTACTTC. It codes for CASSWTGGIGEQYF.

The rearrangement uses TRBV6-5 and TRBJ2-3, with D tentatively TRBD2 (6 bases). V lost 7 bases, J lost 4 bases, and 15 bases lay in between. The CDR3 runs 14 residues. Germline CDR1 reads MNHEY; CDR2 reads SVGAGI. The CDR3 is CASKRLERADTQYF. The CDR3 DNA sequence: TGTGCCAGCAAACGACTAGAGCGGGCAGATACGCAGTATTTT.

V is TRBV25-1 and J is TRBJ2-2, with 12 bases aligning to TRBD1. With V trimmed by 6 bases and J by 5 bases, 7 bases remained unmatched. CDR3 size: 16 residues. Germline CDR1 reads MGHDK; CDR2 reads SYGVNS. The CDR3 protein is CASRTRDRGQTGELFF. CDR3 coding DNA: TGTGCCAGCAGGACCCGGGACAGGGGGCAGACCGGGGAGCTGTTTTTT.

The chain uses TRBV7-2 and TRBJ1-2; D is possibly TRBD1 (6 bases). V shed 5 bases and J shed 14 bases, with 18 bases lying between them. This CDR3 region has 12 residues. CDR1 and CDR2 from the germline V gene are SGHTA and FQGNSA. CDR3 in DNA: TGTGCCAGCAGCGCACGAACAGGGTCTGCAACCTTC. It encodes CASSARTGSATF. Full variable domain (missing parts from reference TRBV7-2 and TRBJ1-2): GAGVSQSPSNKVTEKGKDVELRCDPISGHTALYWYRQSLGQGLEFLIYFQGNSAPDKSGLPSDRFSAERTGGSVSTLTIQRTQQEDSAVYLCASSARTGSATFGSGTRLTVV.

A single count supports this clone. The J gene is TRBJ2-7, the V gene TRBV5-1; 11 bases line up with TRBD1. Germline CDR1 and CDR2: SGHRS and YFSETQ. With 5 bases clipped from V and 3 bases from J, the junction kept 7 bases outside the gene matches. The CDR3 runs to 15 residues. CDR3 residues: CASSRDRGTVYEQYF. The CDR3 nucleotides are TGCGCCAGCAGTCGGGACAGGGGGACCGTCTACGAGCAGTACTTC.

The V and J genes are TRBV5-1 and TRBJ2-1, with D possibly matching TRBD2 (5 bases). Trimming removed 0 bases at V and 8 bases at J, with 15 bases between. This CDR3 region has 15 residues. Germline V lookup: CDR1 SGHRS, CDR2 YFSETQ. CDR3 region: CASSLEGSLPDEQFF. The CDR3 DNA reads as TGCGCCAGCAGCTTGGAAGGGAGCCTCCCTGATGAGCAGTTCTTC.

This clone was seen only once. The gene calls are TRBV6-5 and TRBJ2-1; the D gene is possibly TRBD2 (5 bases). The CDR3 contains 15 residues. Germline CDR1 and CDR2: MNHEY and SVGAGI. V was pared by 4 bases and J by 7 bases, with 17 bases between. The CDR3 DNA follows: TGTGCCAGCAGTTGGGGTTGGGGTAGCGAGAATGAGCAGTTCTTC. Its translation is CASSWGWGSENEQFF.

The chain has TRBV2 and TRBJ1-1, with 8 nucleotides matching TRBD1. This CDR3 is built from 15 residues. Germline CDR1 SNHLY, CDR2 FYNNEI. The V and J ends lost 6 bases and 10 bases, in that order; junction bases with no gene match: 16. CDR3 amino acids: CASRPGAAGGAVAFF. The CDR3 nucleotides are TGTGCCAGCAGGCCCGGGGCGGCAGGGGGCGCGGTAGCTTTCTTT.

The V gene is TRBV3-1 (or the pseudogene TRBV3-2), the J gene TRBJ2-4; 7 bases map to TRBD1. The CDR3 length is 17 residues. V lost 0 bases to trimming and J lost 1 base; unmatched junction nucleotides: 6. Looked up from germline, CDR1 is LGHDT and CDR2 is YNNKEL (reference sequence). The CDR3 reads CASSQEGRGPAKNIQYF. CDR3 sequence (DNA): TGTGCCAGCAGCCAAGAGGGAAGGGGGCCCGCCAAAAACATTCAGTACTTC.

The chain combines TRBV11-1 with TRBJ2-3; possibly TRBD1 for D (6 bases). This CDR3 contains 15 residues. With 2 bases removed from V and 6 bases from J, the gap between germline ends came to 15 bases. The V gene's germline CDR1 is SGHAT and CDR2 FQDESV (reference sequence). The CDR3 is CASSLSGGSEDTQYF. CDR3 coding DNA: TGTGCCAGCAGCTTAAGTGGGGGCAGTGAGGATACGCAGTATTTT.

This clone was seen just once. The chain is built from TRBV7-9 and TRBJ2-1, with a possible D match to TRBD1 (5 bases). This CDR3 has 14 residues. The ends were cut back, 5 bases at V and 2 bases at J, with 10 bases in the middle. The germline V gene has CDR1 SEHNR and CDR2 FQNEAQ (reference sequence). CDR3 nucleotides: TGTGCCAGCAGCCTCCAGGGCGCCTACAATGAGCAGTTCTTC. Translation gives CASSLQGAYNEQFF.